These 25 T cell receptor beta chains were all obtained from the same sample, sequenced in a study of cytomegalovirus exposure and HLA in healthy donors. Primers: 60 Vbeta forward and 13 Jbeta reverse. Method: immunoSEQ multiplex PCR; TCRdb's copy keeps in-frame clones and lacks some. The sample comprises 100,000 to 150,000 clones, roughly 73% of which are singletons, and approximately 4.3% rests with the top ten. Sequencing input: PBMCs. The source is a man aged 55 to 70 in good health and CMV-seropositive.

The V gene is TRBV10-1, the J gene TRBJ2-5; 10 positions agree with TRBD2. Germline CDR1 reads WNHNN; CDR2 reads SYGVQD (reference sequence). The V gene end was trimmed by 6 bases and the J gene end by 3 bases; junction bases not matched to a gene: 7. This CDR3 is built from 15 residues. This CDR3 is CASSSRTSGKETQYF. CDR3 nucleotide sequence: TGCGCCAGCAGCTCCAGGACTAGCGGAAAAGAGACCCAGTACTTC.

The chain carries TRBV5-1 and TRBJ1-6; the D is unclear. The CDR3 is made up of 17 amino acids. Germline assignment: CDR1 SGHRS and CDR2 YFSETQ. V was trimmed by 4 bases and J by 8 bases, leaving 22 bases between them. CDR3 region: CASSLPEGSRGDSPLHF. The CDR3 nucleotides read TGCGCCAGCAGCCTCCCCGAGGGCAGCCGGGGTGATTCACCCCTCCACTTT.

CDR3 coding DNA: TGTGCCAGCAGTCCAGGACTAGCGGGGGACACCGGGGAGCTGTTTTTT. Amino acids: CASSPGLAGDTGELFF. The chain carries TRBV28 and TRBJ2-2; TRBD2 aligns across 13 bases. The germline gives CDR1 MDHEN, CDR2 SYDVKM. Trimming took 5 bases from V and 3 from J; bases not matched to a gene: 3. This CDR3 has 16 amino acids.

The genes are TRBV7-9 and TRBJ2-3; 9 bases match TRBD2. Germline V gene sequence: CDR1 SEHNR, CDR2 FQNEAQ (reference sequence). The CDR3 is 15 residues long. The V and J ends lost 5 bases and 4 bases, in that order; junction bases with no gene match: 7. The CDR3 loop reads CASSPRPSGADTQYF. Here the CDR3 DNA reads TGTGCCAGCAGCCCACGCCCTAGCGGGGCAGATACGCAGTATTTT.

In the case of this clone: Other nucleotide sequences from this sample produce the same CDR3. The chain carries TRBV2 and TRBJ2-3; TRBD2 matches 11 bases. The CDR3 extends over 15 amino acids. Germline V CDR1 and CDR2: SNHLY, FYNNEI. V was clipped by 5 bases and J by 1 base; unmatched bases: 2. The chain's CDR3 is CASSPGLAGTDTQYF. CDR3 sequence (DNA): TGTGCCAGCAGTCCGGGACTAGCGGGCACAGATACGCAGTATTTT.

The V and J genes are TRBV5-4 and TRBJ1-4; 7 bases match TRBD1. Germline trimming cut 4 bases from V and 5 bases from J; bases unmatched to any gene: 8. Germline V CDR1 and CDR2: SGHNT, YYREEE (reference sequence). CDR3 size: 15 residues. The CDR3 sequence: CASSIQTGSNEKLFF. For the CDR3, the DNA is TGTGCCAGCAGCATACAGACAGGGTCGAATGAAAAACTGTTTTTT. Drawing the rest from reference TRBV5-4 and TRBJ1-4, the complete variable domain is ETGVTQSPTHLIKTRGQQVTLRCSSQSGHNTVSWYQQALGQGPQFIFQYYREEENGRGNFPPRFSGLQFPNYSSELNVNALELDDSALYLCASSIQTGSNEKLFFGSGTQLSVL.

The chain combines TRBV30 with TRBJ1-6; D gene unclear. The V and J ends lost 2 bases and 12 bases respectively, with 11 bases between them. CDR3 length: 12 residues. Per the germline V gene, CDR1 is GTSNPN and CDR2 is SVGIG (reference sequence). The DNA of the CDR3 is TGTGCCTGGAGTCTCAAAGAGGGACCCCTCCACTTT. Translated: CAWSLKEGPLHF.

This clone was counted between two and nine times. The rearrangement uses TRBV5-1 and TRBJ1-2; D is ambiguous. The germline V gene encodes CDR1 SGHRS and CDR2 YFSETQ. This CDR3 has 14 residues. Trimming shortened V by 1 base and J by 0 bases, and 7 bases separated the two germline ends. CDR3 sequence: CASSLTVTNYGYTF. CDR3 nucleotides: TGCGCCAGCAGCTTGACAGTGACTAACTATGGCTACACCTTC. Combining the CDR3 with reference TRBV5-1 and TRBJ1-2 gives the whole variable domain KAGVTQTPRYLIKTRGQQVTLSCSPISGHRSVSWYQQTPGQGLQFLFEYFSETQRNKGNFPGRFSGRQFSNSRSEMNVSTLELGDSALYLCASSLTVTNYGYTFGSGTRLTVV.

This clone was counted a few times. The rearrangement uses TRBV6-5 and TRBJ2-1; 7 bases line up with TRBD2. Germline CDR1 reads MNHEY; CDR2 reads SVGAGI. The V segment lost 5 bases and the J segment 6 bases; nucleotides outside the gene matches: 10. This CDR3 contains 15 residues. The chain's CDR3 is CASSGGLVSGNEQFF. The DNA for the CDR3 is TGTGCCAGCAGTGGTGGACTAGTTTCCGGCAATGAGCAGTTCTTC.

The chain couples TRBV28 to TRBJ2-3; TRBD2 matches at 8 bases. The CDR3 sequence is 17 residues long. V gave up 3 bases and J gave up 2 bases; unmatched junction bases: 10. Germline CDR1 MDHEN, CDR2 SYDVKM. The CDR3 here is CASSFAEGGGHTDTQYF. DNA for the CDR3: TGTGCCAGCAGTTTCGCCGAGGGCGGGGGGCACACAGATACGCAGTATTTT.

This clone was counted only a few times. This chain connects TRBV18 to TRBJ2-1, with 12 nucleotides matching TRBD2. CDR3 length: 16 residues. Germline CDR1 KGHSH, CDR2 LQKENI. V gave up 3 bases and J gave up 9 bases; unmatched junction bases: 9. The CDR3 nucleotides read TGTGCCAGCTCACCTGCGCTAGCGGGGGGGCAAGGTGAGCAGTTCTTC. Encoded protein: CASSPALAGGQGEQFF.

The chain has TRBV7-2 and TRBJ2-3; unclear D gene. CDR3 length equals 15 residues. Trimming took off 0 bases at V and 1 base at J, with 8 bases between the two ends. The V gene's germline CDR1 is SGHTA and CDR2 FQGNSA. The CDR3 protein is CASSLALGRTDTQYF. DNA of the CDR3: TGTGCCAGCAGCTTAGCCCTCGGTCGCACAGATACGCAGTATTTT.

The J gene is TRBJ2-5, the V gene TRBV2, with TRBD1 identical over 7 bases. CDR3 length: 14 residues. Unmatched junction bases numbered 8, after V lost 5 bases and J lost 5 bases. CDR1 and CDR2 (germline): SNHLY, FYNNEI. CDR3 region: CASSLRGFSETQYF. The CDR3 nucleotides are TGTGCCAGCAGTCTCAGGGGGTTTTCTGAGACCCAGTACTTC.

The gene calls are TRBV6-1 and TRBJ2-5; maybe TRBD1 (8 bases). The germline V and J ends were trimmed by 3 bases and 5 bases, with 13 bases remaining between them. Germline assignment: CDR1 MNHNS and CDR2 SASEGT. This CDR3 spans 14 amino acids. DNA of the CDR3: TGTGCCAGCAGTGACAGGGGGCGGGGGGAGACCCAGTACTTC. This codes for CASSDRGRGETQYF.

The chain is built from TRBV7-8 and TRBJ1-4, with D possibly being TRBD1 (6 bases). The CDR3 has 14 residues. Per the germline V gene, CDR1 is SGHVS and CDR2 is FQNEAQ. V lost 6 bases and J 8 bases, leaving 16 bases between the germline ends. DNA for the CDR3: TGTGCCAGCAGTCCCGGACAGAATATAGAAAAACTGTTTTTT. Its protein product is CASSPGQNIEKLFF.

The rearrangement uses TRBV7-3 and TRBJ2-5, with 10 positions matching TRBD1. V lost 5 bases, J lost 3 bases, and 3 bases stayed unmatched. The CDR3 sequence is 14 residues long. The germline V gene has CDR1 SGHTA and CDR2 FQGTGA. CDR3 nucleotide sequence: TGTGCCAGCAGCGCGACAGGGGGCGAAGAGACCCAGTACTTC. This encodes CASSATGGEETQYF.

The rearrangement joins TRBV5-1 to TRBJ2-7; possible D gene TRBD1, 6 bases. Germline CDR1 SGHRS, CDR2 YFSETQ. This CDR3 has 12 residues. V was cut by 3 bases and J by 7 bases, with 11 bases left in between. The CDR3 DNA is TGCGCCAGCAGCTCACAGGGCGGAGAGCAGTACTTC. Amino acids: CASSSQGGEQYF.

This chain uses TRBV19 with TRBJ2-5; D might be TRBD1 (5 bases). The ends were cut back, 4 bases at V and 4 bases at J, with 13 bases in the middle. The CDR3 spans 14 residues. CDR1 is LNHDA, CDR2 SQIVND, per germline (reference sequence). CDR3 sequence: CASSTRVLGETQYF. CDR3 bases: TGTGCCAGTAGTACCAGGGTCCTGGGAGAGACCCAGTACTTC.

This chain uses TRBV5-4 with TRBJ1-5; D is undetermined. Trimming took 6 bases from V and 13 from J, leaving 26 bases between them. The CDR3 is 15 residues long. Germline V lookup: CDR1 SGHNT, CDR2 YYREEE (reference sequence). The CDR3 loop reads CASTFPEGVPPHQHF. Written as DNA, the CDR3 is TGTGCCAGCACCTTCCCCGAGGGTGTCCCACCTCATCAGCATTTT.

The chain uses TRBV6-1 and TRBJ2-1; TRBD1 might be the D (5 bases). Germline CDR1 is MNHNS and CDR2 is SASEGT. Trimming shortened V by 2 bases and J by 14 bases, and 13 bases separated the two germline ends. The CDR3 is made up of 12 amino acids. The CDR3 DNA reads TGTGCCAGCAGTGAATCCCCAGGGTACAAGTTCTTC. Its translation: CASSESPGYKFF.

V is TRBV7-3 and J is TRBJ2-5; possible D gene TRBD2, 5 bases. The germline V and J ends were trimmed by 2 bases and 5 bases, with 12 bases remaining between them. This CDR3 is built from 14 residues. Germline V gene lookup returns CDR1 SGHTA and CDR2 FQGTGA. In nucleotides, the CDR3 is TGTGCCAGCAGCTTATCCGGGGTCGGGGAGACCCAGTACTTC. It yields the protein CASSLSGVGETQYF.

This chain joins TRBV6-5 and TRBJ2-5; D may be TRBD2 (6 bases). Trimming stripped 6 bases from V and 1 base from J, with 12 bases between. The CDR3 contains 14 residues. Germline values: CDR1 MNHEY, CDR2 SVGAGI. The CDR3 region has the DNA TGTGCCAGCAGCCCAGGAGGGGCCCAAGAGACCCAGTACTTC. This translates into CASSPGGAQETQYF.

The chain recombines TRBV11-2 with TRBJ2-7; D perhaps matches TRBD2 (6 bases). The germline CDR1 and CDR2 sequences are SGHAT and FQNNGV. The CDR3 loop spans 13 amino acids. V was shortened by 1 base and J by 7 bases, with 11 bases between the two germline ends. The CDR3 nucleotides read TGTGCCAGCAGCTTAGCCGATCGGGGGGAGCAGTACTTC. Translating it yields CASSLADRGEQYF.

The CDR3 DNA reads TGCAGCGTCCGCAGCAATGAGCAGTTCTTC. Residues: CSVRSNEQFF. The chain combines TRBV29-1 with TRBJ2-1; D is ambiguous. The germline CDR1 and CDR2 sequences are SQVTM and ANQGSEA. Trimming removed 6 bases from V and 6 bases from J, with 6 bases in between. The CDR3 sequence is 10 residues long.

V is TRBV5-1 and J is TRBJ2-7; TRBD1 might be the D (5 bases). This CDR3 spans 17 amino acids. Germline CDR1 SGHRS, CDR2 YFSETQ. V was shortened by 1 base and J by 0 bases, with 17 bases between the two germline ends. The CDR3 bases are TGCGCCAGCAGCTTGTCGTGGGGTGGGGCCAGCTCCTACGAGCAGTACTTC. Amino acids: CASSLSWGGASSYEQYF.